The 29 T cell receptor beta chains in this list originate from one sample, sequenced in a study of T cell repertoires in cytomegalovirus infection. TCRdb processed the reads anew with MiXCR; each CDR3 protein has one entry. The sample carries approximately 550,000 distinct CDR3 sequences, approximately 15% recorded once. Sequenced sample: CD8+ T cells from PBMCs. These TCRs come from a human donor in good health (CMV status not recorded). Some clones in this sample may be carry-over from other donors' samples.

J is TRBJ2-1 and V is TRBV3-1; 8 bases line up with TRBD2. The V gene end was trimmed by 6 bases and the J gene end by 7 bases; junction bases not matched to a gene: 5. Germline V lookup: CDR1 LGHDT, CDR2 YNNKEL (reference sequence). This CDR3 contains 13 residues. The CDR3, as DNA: TGTGCCAGCAGACGCGGGGGGCAAAATGAGCAGTTCTTC. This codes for CASRRGGQNEQFF.

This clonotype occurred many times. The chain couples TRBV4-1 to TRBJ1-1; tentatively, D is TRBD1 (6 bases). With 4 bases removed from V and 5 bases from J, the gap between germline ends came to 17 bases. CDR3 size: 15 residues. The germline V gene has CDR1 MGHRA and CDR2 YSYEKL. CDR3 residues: CASSLRTQGGTEAFF. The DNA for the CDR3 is TGCGCCAGCAGCCTCAGGACACAGGGAGGGACTGAAGCTTTCTTT.

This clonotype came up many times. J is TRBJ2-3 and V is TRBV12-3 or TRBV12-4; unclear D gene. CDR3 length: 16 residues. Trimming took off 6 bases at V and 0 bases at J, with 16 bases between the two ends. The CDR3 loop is CASRKLSWQSTDTQYF. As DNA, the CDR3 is TGTGCCAGCAGAAAGCTTAGTTGGCAGAGCACAGATACGCAGTATTTT.

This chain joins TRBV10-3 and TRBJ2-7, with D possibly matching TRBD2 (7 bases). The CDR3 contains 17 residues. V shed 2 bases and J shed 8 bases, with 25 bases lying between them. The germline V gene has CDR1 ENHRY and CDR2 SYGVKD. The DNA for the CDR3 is TGTGCCATCAGTGAGAGATTTGGGGGGGGCGATATAAGAAAGCAGTACTTC. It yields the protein CAISERFGGGDIRKQYF.

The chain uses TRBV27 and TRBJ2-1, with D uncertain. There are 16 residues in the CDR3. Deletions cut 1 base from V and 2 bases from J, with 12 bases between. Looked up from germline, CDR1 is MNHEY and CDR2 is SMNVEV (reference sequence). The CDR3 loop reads CASSLFARPPYNEQFF. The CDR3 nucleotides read TGTGCCAGCAGTTTATTTGCTAGGCCCCCCTACAATGAGCAGTTCTTC.

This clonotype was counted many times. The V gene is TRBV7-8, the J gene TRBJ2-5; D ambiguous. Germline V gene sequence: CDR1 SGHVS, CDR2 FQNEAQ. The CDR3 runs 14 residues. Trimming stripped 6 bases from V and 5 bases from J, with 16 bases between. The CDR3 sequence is CASSPLRTLETQYF. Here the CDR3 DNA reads TGTGCCAGCAGTCCCCTTCGGACCCTCGAGACCCAGTACTTC. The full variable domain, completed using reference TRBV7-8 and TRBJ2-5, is GAGVSQSPRYKVAKRGQDVALRCDPISGHVSLFWYQQALGQGPEFLTYFQNEAQLDKSGLPSDRFFAERPEGSVSTLKIQRTQQEDSAVYLCASSPLRTLETQYFGPGTRLLVL.

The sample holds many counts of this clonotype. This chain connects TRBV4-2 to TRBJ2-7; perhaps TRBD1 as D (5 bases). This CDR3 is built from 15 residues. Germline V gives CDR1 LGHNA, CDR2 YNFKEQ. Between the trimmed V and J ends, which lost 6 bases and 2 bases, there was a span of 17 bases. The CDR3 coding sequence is TGTGCCAGCAGTTCAGACAAATCCAGGGCCTACGAGCAGTACTTC. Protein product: CASSSDKSRAYEQYF.

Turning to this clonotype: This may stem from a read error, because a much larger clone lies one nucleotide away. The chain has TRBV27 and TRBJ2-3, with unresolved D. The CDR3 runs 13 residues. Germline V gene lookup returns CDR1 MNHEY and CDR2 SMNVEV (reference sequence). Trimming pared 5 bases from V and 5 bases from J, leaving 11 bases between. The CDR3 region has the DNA TGTGCCAGCAGTCCCTACCCCAAAGATACGCAGTATTTT. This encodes CASSPYPKDTQYF.

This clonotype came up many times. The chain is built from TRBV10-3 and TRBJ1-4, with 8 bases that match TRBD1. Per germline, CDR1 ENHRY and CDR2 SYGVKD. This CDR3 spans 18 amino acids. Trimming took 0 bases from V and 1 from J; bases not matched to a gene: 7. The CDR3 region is CAISESSSDRVTNEKLFF. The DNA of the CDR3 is TGTGCCATCAGTGAGTCGAGTTCGGACAGGGTAACTAATGAAAAACTGTTTTTT.

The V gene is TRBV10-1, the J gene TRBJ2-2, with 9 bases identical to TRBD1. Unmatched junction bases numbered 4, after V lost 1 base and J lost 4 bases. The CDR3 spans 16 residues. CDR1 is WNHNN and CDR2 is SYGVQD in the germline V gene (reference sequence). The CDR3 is CASSEWDRVGTGELFF. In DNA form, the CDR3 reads TGCGCCAGCAGTGAGTGGGACAGGGTAGGCACCGGGGAGCTGTTTTTT.

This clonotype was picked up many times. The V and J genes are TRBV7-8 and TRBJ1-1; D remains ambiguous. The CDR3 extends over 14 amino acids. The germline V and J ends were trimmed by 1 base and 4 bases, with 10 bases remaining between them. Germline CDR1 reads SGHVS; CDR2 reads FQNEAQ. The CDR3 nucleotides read TGTGCCAGCAGCTTAGAATGGGAGGGCACTGAAGCTTTCTTT. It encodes CASSLEWEGTEAFF.

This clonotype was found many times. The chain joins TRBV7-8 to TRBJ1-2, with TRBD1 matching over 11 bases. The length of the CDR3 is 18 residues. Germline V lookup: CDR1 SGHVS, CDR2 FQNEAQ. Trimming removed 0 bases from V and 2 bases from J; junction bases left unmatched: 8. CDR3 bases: TGTGCCAGCAGCTTAGCTTTCATTGGACAGGGGGCGAACTATGGCTACACCTTC. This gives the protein CASSLAFIGQGANYGYTF.

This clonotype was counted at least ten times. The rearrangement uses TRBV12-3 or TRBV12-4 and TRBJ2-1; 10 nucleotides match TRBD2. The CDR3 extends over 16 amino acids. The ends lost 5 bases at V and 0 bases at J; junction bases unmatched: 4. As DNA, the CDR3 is TGTGCCAGCAGTATGGGACTAGCGCCCTCCTACAATGAGCAGTTCTTC. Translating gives CASSMGLAPSYNEQFF.

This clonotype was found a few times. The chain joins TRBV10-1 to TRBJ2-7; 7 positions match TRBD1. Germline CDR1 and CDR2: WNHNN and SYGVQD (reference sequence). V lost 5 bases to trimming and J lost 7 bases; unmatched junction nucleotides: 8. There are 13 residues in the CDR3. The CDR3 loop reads CASSPGQLQEQYF. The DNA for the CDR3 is TGCGCCAGCAGTCCGGGACAGCTTCAAGAGCAGTACTTC.

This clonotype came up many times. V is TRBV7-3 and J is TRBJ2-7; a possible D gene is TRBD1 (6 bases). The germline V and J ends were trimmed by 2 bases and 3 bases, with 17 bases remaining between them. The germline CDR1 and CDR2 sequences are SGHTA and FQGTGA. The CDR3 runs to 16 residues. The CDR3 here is CASSLYLRGEIYEQYF. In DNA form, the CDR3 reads TGTGCCAGCAGCTTATATCTCAGGGGAGAAATCTACGAGCAGTACTTC.

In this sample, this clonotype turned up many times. The CDR3 protein is CASSQESTSGVFF. DNA of the CDR3: TGCGCCAGCAGCCAAGAGTCAACTAGCGGGGTATTCTTC. This chain links TRBV4-1 with TRBJ2-1, with 10 positions matching TRBD2. Germline-derived CDR1 and CDR2 are MGHRA and YSYEKL. The CDR3 runs 13 residues. Losses at the gene ends were 0 bases for V and 16 bases for J; bases not matched to a gene: 6.

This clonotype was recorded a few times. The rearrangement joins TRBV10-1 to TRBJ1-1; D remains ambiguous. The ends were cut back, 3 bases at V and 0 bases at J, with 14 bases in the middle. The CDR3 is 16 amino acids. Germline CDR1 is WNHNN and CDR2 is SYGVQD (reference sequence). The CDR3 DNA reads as TGCGCCAGCAGTGAAAGGCAGGAGGTAATGAACACTGAAGCTTTCTTT. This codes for CASSERQEVMNTEAFF.

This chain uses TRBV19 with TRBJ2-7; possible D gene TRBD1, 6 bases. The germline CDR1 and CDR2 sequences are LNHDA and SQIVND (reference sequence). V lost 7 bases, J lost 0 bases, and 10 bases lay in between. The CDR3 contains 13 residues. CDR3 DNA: TGTGCCAGTAAATCAGGGGACTCCTACGAGCAGTACTTC. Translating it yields CASKSGDSYEQYF.

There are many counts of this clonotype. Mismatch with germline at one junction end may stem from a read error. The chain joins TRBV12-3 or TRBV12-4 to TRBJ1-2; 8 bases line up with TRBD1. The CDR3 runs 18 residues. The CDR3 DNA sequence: TGTGCCAGCAGTCTAGCGACAGGGGTTTTTCGTCCGGCTTATGGCTACACCTTC. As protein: CASSLATGVFRPAYGYTF.

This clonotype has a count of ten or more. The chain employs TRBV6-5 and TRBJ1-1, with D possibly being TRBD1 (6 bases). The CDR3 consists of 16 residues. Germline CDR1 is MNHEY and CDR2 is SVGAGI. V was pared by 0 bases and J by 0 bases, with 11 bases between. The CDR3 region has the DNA TGTGCCAGCAGTTACTCAGGGACATTCATGAACACTGAAGCTTTCTTT. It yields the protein CASSYSGTFMNTEAFF.

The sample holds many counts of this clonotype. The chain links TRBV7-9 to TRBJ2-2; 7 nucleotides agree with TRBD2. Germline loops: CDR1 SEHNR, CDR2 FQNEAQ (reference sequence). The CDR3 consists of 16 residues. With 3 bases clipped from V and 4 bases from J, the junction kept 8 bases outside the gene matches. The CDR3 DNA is TGTGCCAGCAGCTTCGGACTAGTGGGTCCCACCGGGGAGCTGTTTTTT. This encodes CASSFGLVGPTGELFF.

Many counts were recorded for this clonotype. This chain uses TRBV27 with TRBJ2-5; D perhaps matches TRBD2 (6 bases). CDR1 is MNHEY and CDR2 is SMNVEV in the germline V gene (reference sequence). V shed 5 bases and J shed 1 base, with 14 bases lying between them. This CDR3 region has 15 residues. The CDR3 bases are TGTGCCAGCAGTCCCGGGGGTTGGCCCCAAGAGACCCAGTACTTC. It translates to CASSPGGWPQETQYF.

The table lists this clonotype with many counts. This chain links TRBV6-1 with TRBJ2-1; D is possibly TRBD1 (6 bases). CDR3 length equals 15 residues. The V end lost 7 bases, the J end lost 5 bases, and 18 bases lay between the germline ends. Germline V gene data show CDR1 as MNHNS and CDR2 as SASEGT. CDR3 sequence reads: CASKQDSSRDNEQFF. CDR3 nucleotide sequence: TGTGCCAGCAAACAGGACAGCTCAAGGGACAATGAGCAGTTCTTC.

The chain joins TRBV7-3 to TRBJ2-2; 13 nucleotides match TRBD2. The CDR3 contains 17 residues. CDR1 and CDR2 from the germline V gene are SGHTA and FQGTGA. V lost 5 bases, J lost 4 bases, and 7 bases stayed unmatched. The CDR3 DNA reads TGTGCCAGCAGCCCCGGACTAGCGGGAGAGGGCACCGGGGAGCTGTTTTTT. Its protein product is CASSPGLAGEGTGELFF.

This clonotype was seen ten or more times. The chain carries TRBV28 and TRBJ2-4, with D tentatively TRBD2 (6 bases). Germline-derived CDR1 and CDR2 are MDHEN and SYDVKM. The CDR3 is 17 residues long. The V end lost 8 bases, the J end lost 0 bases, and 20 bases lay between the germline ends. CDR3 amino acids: CASYGAGWSLAKNIQYF. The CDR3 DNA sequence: TGTGCCAGCTATGGGGCGGGGTGGAGTTTAGCCAAAAACATTCAGTACTTC.

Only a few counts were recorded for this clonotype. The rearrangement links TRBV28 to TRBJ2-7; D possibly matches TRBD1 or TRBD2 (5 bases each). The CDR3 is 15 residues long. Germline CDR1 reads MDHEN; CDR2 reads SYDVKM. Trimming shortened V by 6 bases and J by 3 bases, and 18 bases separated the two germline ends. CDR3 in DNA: TGTGCCAGCAGGTATCTACCGGGACGGCGCTACGAGCAGTACTTC. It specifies CASRYLPGRRYEQYF.

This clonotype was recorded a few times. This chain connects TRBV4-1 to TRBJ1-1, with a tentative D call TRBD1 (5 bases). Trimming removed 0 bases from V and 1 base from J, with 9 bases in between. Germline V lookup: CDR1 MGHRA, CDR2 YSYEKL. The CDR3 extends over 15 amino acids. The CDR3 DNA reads TGCGCCAGCAGCCAAGAAAGGAGGGGGAACACTGAAGCTTTCTTT. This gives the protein CASSQERRGNTEAFF.

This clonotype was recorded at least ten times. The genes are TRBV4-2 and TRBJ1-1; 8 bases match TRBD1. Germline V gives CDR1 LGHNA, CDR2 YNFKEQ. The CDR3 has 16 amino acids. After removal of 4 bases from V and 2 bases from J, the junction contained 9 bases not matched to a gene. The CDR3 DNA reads TGTGCCAGCAGCCGAAGTTGGGGACAGGCAAACACTGAAGCTTTCTTT. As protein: CASSRSWGQANTEAFF.

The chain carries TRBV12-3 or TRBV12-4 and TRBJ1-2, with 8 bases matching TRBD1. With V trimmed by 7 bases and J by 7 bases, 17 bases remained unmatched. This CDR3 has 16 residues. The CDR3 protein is CASTSAAGQGLAGYTF. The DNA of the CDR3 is TGTGCCAGCACCTCGGCCGCCGGACAGGGTTTGGCTGGCTACACCTTC.